This record concerns one T cell receptor (beta chain) sequence. The repertoire was sequenced with immunoSEQ multiplex PCR; TCRdb's copy has only in-frame clones and lacks some. The sample includes some 32,000 clones, approximately 80% of them seen just once. Trimming cost V 4 bases and J 4 bases, with 12 bases left between them. Germline values: CDR1 SQVTM, CDR2 ANQGSEA. This CDR3 comprises 13 residues. With no exception, relapse followed autologous stem cell transplantation in all patients, and brentuximab vedotin exposure varied. This sample stems from a study of PD-1 blockade in classical Hodgkin lymphoma.

This receptor was identified in a human donor with classical Hodgkin lymphoma. The sequenced sample was peripheral blood mononuclear cells (PBMCs), obtained at baseline. The chain links TRBV29-1 to TRBJ2-3; TRBD1 might be the D (6 bases). CDR3 sequence (DNA): TGCAGCGTTGGAAGGCAGGGGTCAGATACGCAGTATTTT. Amino acid sequence: CSVGRQGSDTQYF.